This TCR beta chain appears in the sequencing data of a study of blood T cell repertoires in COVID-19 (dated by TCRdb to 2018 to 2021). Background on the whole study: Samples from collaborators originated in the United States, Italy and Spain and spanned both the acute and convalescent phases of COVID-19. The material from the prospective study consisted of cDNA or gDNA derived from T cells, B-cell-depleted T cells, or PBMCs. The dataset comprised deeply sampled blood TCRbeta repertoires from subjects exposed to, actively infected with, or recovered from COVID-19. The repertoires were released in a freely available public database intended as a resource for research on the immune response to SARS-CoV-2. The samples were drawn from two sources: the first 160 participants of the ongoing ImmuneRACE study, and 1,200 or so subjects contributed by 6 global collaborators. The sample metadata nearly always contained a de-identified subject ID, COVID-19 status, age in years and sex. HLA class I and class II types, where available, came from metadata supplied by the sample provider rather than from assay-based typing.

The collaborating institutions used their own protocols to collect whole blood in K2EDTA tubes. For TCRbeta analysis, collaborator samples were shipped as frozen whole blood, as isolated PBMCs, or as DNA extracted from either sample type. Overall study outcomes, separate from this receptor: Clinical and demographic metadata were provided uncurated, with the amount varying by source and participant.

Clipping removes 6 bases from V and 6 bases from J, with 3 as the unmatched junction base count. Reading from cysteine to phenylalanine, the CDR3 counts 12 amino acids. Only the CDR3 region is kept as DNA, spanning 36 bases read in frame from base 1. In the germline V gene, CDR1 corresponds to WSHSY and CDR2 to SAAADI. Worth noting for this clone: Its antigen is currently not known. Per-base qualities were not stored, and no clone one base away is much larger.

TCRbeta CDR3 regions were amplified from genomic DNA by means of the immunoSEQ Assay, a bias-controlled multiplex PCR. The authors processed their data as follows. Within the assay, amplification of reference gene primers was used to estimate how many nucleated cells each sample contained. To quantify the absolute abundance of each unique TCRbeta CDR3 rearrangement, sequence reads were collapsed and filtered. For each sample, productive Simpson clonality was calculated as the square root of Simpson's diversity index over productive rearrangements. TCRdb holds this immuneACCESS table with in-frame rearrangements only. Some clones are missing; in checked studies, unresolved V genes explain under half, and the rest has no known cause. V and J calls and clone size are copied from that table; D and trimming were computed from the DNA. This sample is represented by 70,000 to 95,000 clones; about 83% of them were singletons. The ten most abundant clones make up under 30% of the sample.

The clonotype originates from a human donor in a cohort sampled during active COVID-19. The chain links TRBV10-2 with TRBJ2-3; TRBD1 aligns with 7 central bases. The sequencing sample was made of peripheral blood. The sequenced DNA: TGCGCCAGCAGAACAGGGGTGGATACGCAGTATTTT. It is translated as CASRTGVDTQYF.